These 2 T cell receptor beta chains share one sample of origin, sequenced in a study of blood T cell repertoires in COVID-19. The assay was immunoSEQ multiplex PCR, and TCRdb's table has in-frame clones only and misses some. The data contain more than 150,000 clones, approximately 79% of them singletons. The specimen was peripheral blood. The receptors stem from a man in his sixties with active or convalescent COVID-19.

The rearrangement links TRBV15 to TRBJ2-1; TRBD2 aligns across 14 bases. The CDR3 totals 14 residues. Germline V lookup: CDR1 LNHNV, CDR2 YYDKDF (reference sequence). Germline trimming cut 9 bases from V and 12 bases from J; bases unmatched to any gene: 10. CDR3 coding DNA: TGTGCCACAACCGGGACTAGCGGGAGTGGGGGGCAGTTCTTC. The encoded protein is CATTGTSGSGGQFF.

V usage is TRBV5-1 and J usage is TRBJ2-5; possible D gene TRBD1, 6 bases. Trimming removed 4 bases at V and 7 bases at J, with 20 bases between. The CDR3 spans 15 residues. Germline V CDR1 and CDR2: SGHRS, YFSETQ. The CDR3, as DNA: TGCGCCAGCAGCGCGGATGGGGGCGTCGGATCGACCCAGTACTTC. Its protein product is CASSADGGVGSTQYF.